The T cell receptor beta chain under discussion was sequenced for a study of T cells in narcolepsy. Study-level points and caveats: Autoreactive clonotypes reportedly recurred in blood of same and different patients, not controls. Autoreactive clone sequences were missing from some blood memory CD4+ repertoires.

Measured with immunoSEQ multiplex PCR; TCRdb has only the in-frame clones, and not every one. Of 30,000 to 40,000 clones in the sample, about 81% were seen once. This clone appeared a few times. Its matching antigen is unknown. The ends were cut back, 7 bases at V and 0 bases at J, with 13 bases in the middle. The CDR3 contains 15 residues. Germline CDR1 reads MNHEY; CDR2 reads SVGAGI. Input material: CD45RA- memory CD4+ T cells from PBMCs. This chain joins TRBV6-5 and TRBJ1-5; D ambiguous. The clonotype originates from a human donor with narcolepsy. The CDR3 DNA reads as TGTGCCAGCAAATCCACGGGGAGTAGCAATCAGCCCCAGCATTTT. Protein product: CASKSTGSSNQPQHF.